The next 31 T cell receptor beta chains were all read from a single sample in a study of regulatory T cells in long-lasting Graves disease (dated by TCRdb to 2020 to 2023). The time point tag for this specimen amounts to: newly diagnosed GD, antithyroid drugs for less than 3 months. For both TCR sequencing and RNA sequencing, RNA was extracted from PBMCs in TRIzol. The library was built by means of multiplex PCR. Sequencing relied on an Illumina HiSeq 4000. TCR beta libraries were built with iRepertoire HTBI primers and Arm-PCR amplification of CDR3 regions. TCRdb passed the public sequencing reads through fastp at Q25 and MiXCR, retaining productive beta sequences. Rows are unified per CDR3 protein, each entry keeping the most common DNA and genes. This sample lists about 380,000 distinct CDR3 sequences; roughly 15% were detected once. The ten largest clones take up approximately 22% of the sample.

The sample was peripheral blood mononuclear cells (PBMCs), taken at new diagnosis, from a patient treated with antithyroid drugs. Receptor source: a female donor with Graves disease.

The chain recombines TRBV2 with TRBJ1-4; D may be TRBD1 (6 bases). V was pared by 4 bases and J by 5 bases, with 14 bases between. Per the germline V gene, CDR1 is SNHLY and CDR2 is FYNNEI. The CDR3 has 15 amino acids. CDR3 nucleotide sequence: TGTGCCAGCAGTGTCTCCAGGGGCCTCAATGAAAAACTGTTTTTT. Translated: CASSVSRGLNEKLFF.

The rearrangement links TRBV4-1 to TRBJ1-5; the D gene is possibly TRBD1 (5 bases). Per germline, CDR1 MGHRA and CDR2 YSYEKL. V lost 0 bases and J lost 4, with 13 bases in between. The CDR3 totals 16 residues. DNA for the CDR3: TGCGCCAGCAGCCAAGACTCACCGGAGGGGAATCAGCCCCAGCATTTT. Translating it yields CASSQDSPEGNQPQHF.

Ten or more counts support this clonotype. The chain is built from TRBV28 and TRBJ2-3; TRBD2 might be the D (7 bases). Per germline, CDR1 MDHEN and CDR2 SYDVKM. Trimming left V 8 bases short and J 2 bases short, with 17 bases between. The CDR3 has 15 residues. CDR3 residues: CASFSQGRDTDTQYF. The CDR3 DNA sequence: TGTGCCAGCTTCTCTCAGGGGAGGGACACAGATACGCAGTATTTT.

The genes are TRBV20-1 and TRBJ2-7, with TRBD2 matching over 10 bases. The CDR3 length is 13 residues. Germline CDR1 is DFQATT and CDR2 is SNEGSKA (reference sequence). The trim removed 5 bases at V and 4 bases at J, leaving 5 bases unmatched. In DNA, the CDR3 is TGCAGTGCTTCGGGACTAGCGCCGTACGAGCAGTACTTC. It translates to CSASGLAPYEQYF.

This clonotype was counted at least ten times. The chain links TRBV6-5 to TRBJ2-5, with 8 bases identical to TRBD1. CDR1 is MNHEY and CDR2 is SVGAGI in the germline V gene. There are 14 residues in the CDR3. The junction had 2 bases not matched to a gene; V was cut back by 2 bases and J by 3 bases. CDR3 DNA: TGTGCCAGCAGTTACACGACAGGGGAAGAGACCCAGTACTTC. This encodes CASSYTTGEETQYF.

The rearrangement joins TRBV20-1 to TRBJ2-5, with 8 bases aligning to TRBD2. Germline-derived CDR1 and CDR2 are DFQATT and SNEGSKA (reference sequence). The V segment lost 0 bases and the J segment 2 bases; nucleotides outside the gene matches: 8. The CDR3 spans 16 residues. For the CDR3, the DNA is TGCAGTGCTAGAGATCTGACGGGGACTAGACAAGAGACCCAGTACTTC. It translates to CSARDLTGTRQETQYF.

This sequence joins TRBV29-1 and TRBJ1-5, with unresolved D. Germline CDR1 is SQVTM and CDR2 is ANQGSEA. V was pared by 7 bases and J by 4 bases, with 11 bases between. The CDR3 length is 12 residues. The CDR3 DNA reads as TGCAGCGCCCGGAAGGAGAATCAGCCCCAGCATTTT. This codes for CSARKENQPQHF.

This clonotype was recorded at least ten times. This chain joins TRBV12-3 or TRBV12-4 and TRBJ2-7, with no clear D. Trimming removed 3 bases from V and 9 bases from J, with 12 bases in between. This CDR3 region has 12 residues. The CDR3 is CASSFHGEAQYF. CDR3 coding DNA: TGTGCCAGCAGTTTTCACGGCGAGGCGCAGTACTTC.

This clonotype came up many times. The V gene is TRBV7-8, the J gene TRBJ2-2; 8 bases fit TRBD1. CDR1 SGHVS and CDR2 FQNEAQ come from the germline V gene. J gave up 6 bases and V 0 bases, and 9 bases lay outside the gene matches. CDR3 length: 17 residues. In nucleotides, the CDR3 is TGTGCCAGCAGCTTAGCGGGGGGACAGGTTGTCGCCGGGGAGCTGTTTTTT. It specifies CASSLAGGQVVAGELFF.

In this sample, this clonotype turned up a few times. The chain is built from TRBV5-6 and TRBJ1-5; D is unclear. CDR1 is SGHDT, CDR2 YYEEEE, per germline. The CDR3 loop spans 16 amino acids. Trimming removed 0 bases at V and 4 bases at J, with 14 bases between. The CDR3 DNA reads TGTGCCAGCAGCTTGGGCCAGGCTACCTTGAATCAGCCCCAGCATTTT. Protein sequence: CASSLGQATLNQPQHF. The full variable domain, with the rest looked up from reference TRBV5-6 and TRBJ1-5, is DAGVTQSPTHLIKTRGQQVTLRCSPKSGHDTVSWYQQALGQGPQFIFQYYEEEERQRGNFPDRFSGHQFPNYSSELNVNALLLGDSALYLCASSLGQATLNQPQHFGDGTRLSIL.

This clonotype has ten or more counts. This chain links TRBV28 with TRBJ2-5; tentatively, D is TRBD1 (6 bases). Germline values: CDR1 MDHEN, CDR2 SYDVKM. Between the trimmed V and J ends, which lost 4 bases and 5 bases, there was a span of 20 bases. CDR3 size: 16 residues. In DNA form, the CDR3 reads TGTGCCAGCAGTTCCCCTGCCGGGACAAGAAGGGAGACCCAGTACTTC. This sequence encodes CASSSPAGTRRETQYF.

This clonotype occurred many times. The chain has TRBV27 and TRBJ1-1; D not certain. V lost 5 bases and J 11 bases, leaving 12 bases between the germline ends. Per germline, CDR1 MNHEY and CDR2 SMNVEV (reference sequence). CDR3 length: 11 residues. The CDR3 nucleotides read TGTGCCAGCAGTGGACGCCGTAGGGCTTTCTTT. Translated: CASSGRRRAFF.

This sequence joins TRBV28 and TRBJ1-2; D perhaps matches TRBD1 (6 bases). The V and J ends lost 2 bases and 5 bases respectively, with 18 bases between them. The CDR3 runs 16 residues. Germline loops: CDR1 MDHEN, CDR2 SYDVKM. The chain's CDR3 is CASSLPPGQRIYGYTF. As DNA, the CDR3 is TGTGCCAGCAGTTTACCGCCTGGACAGAGAATTTATGGCTACACCTTC.

V usage is TRBV7-3 and J usage is TRBJ1-2, with no clear D. V was pared by 2 bases and J by 14 bases, with 15 bases between. The length of the CDR3 is 12 residues. The V gene's germline CDR1 is SGHTA and CDR2 FQGTGA. CDR3: CASSLESGRPTF. DNA for the CDR3: TGTGCCAGCAGCTTAGAATCGGGCAGACCTACCTTC.

This clonotype was picked up many times. The chain joins TRBV5-1 to TRBJ1-5; TRBD1 might be the D (5 bases). The CDR3 length is 14 residues. Germline CDR1 reads SGHRS; CDR2 reads YFSETQ. Trimming pared 0 bases from V and 7 bases from J, leaving 11 bases between. In DNA form, the CDR3 reads TGCGCCAGCAGCTTGGAAGGGGCGGGACAGCCCCAGCATTTT. Its protein product is CASSLEGAGQPQHF.

To note about this clonotype: One base away lies a much larger clone, so this may be a sequencing read error. The genes are TRBV4-2 and TRBJ1-2; D unresolved. V shed 0 bases and J shed 2 bases, with 13 bases lying between them. This CDR3 is 16 amino acids long. From germline, CDR1 is LGHNA and CDR2 YNFKEQ. The DNA of the CDR3 is TGTGCCAGCAGCCAAGATCTTAGGTGGGCGAACTATGGCTACACCTTC. Translating gives CASSQDLRWANYGYTF.

This clonotype was counted between two and nine times. The V call is TRBV6-1, the J call TRBJ1-6; TRBD1 might be the D (6 bases). The V gene's germline CDR1 is MNHNS and CDR2 SASEGT. Trimming removed 5 bases at V and 10 bases at J, with 21 bases between. This CDR3 is built from 16 residues. CDR3: CASSPNNLIQGSPLHF. CDR3 nucleotides: TGTGCCAGCAGTCCCAATAATCTTATACAGGGATCACCCCTCCACTTT.

With regard to this clonotype: Just one base apart from a much larger clone, this may be a read error. V is TRBV7-2 and J is TRBJ2-3; no clear D. The length of the CDR3 is 12 residues. CDR1 and CDR2 (germline): SGHTA, FQGNSA. The CDR3 DNA reads as TGTGCCTGCAGCTTGAACCCAGATACGCAGTATTTT. Translated, it gives CACSLNPDTQYF.

The chain joins TRBV12-3 or TRBV12-4 to TRBJ2-1, with D perhaps given as TRBD1 or TRBD2 (5 bases each). V lost 4 bases to trimming and J lost 5 bases, with 15 bases between them. This CDR3 region has 15 residues. The CDR3 sequence: CASSYDRDPHNEQFF. CDR3 bases: TGTGCCAGCAGTTACGACCGGGACCCCCACAATGAGCAGTTCTTC.

The CDR3 sequence: CASSQDPSGSREQYF. In nucleotides, the CDR3 is TGCGCCAGCAGCCAAGACCCTAGCGGGAGTCGCGAGCAGTACTTC. V and J are TRBV4-1 and TRBJ2-7; 10 nucleotides line up with TRBD2. CDR3 length equals 15 residues. Germline V gene sequence: CDR1 MGHRA, CDR2 YSYEKL. The trim removed 0 bases at V and 6 bases at J, leaving 5 bases unmatched.

This clonotype was seen at least ten times. The chain carries TRBV6-2 or TRBV6-3 and TRBJ2-5, with D perhaps TRBD2 (5 bases). V gave up 5 bases and J gave up 5 bases, with 18 bases separating them. This CDR3 region has 15 residues. The germline gives CDR1 MNHEY, CDR2 SVGEGT. The CDR3 sequence is CASSSNSTRRETQYF. Here the CDR3 DNA reads TGTGCCAGCAGTAGTAACTCTACTAGGAGGGAGACCCAGTACTTC.

Worth noting for this clonotype: It is likely a read error: a sequence one base away is far more abundant. The CDR3 end shows no conserved phenylalanine or tryptophan, and so a read error is likely. The DNA is omitted, as the CDR3 cannot be located on it reliably, and the CDR3 follows TCRdb's listing. V and J are TRBV3-2 and TRBJ2-5; the table names TRBD2, a call not compared with the DNA. TRBV3-2 is designated a pseudogene. The CDR3 length equals 14 residues, ends included. This CDR3 reads CASSQGLAGKTQYL.

This clonotype was detected only a few times. As DNA, the CDR3 is TGCGCCAGCAGGCCTACTAGCAGGGAAGTAGCGAATGAGCAGTTCTTC. Its protein is CASRPTSREVANEQFF. The chain links TRBV5-1 to TRBJ2-1, with a weak D call TRBD2 (6 bases). Trimming removed 5 bases from V and 7 bases from J, with 22 bases in between. Germline CDR1 is SGHRS and CDR2 is YFSETQ. This CDR3 is 16 amino acids long. The complete variable domain, with remaining parts taken from reference TRBV5-1 and TRBJ2-1, reads KAGVTQTPRYLIKTRGQQVTLSCSPISGHRSVSWYQQTPGQGLQFLFEYFSETQRNKGNFPGRFSGRQFSNSRSEMNVSTLELGDSALYLCASRPTSREVANEQFFGPGTRLTVL.

This clonotype came up many times. This rearrangement joins TRBV5-1 to TRBJ1-1; 7 nucleotides match TRBD1. The CDR3 totals 16 residues. Germline-derived CDR1 and CDR2 are SGHRS and YFSETQ. V lost 4 bases and J lost 3; bases outside the gene matches: 12. CDR3 nucleotide sequence: TGCGCCAGCAGCACCCGAGTAACAACAGGGGACACTGAAGCTTTCTTT. It translates to CASSTRVTTGDTEAFF.

At least ten counts were recorded for this clonotype. The chain recombines TRBV6-9 with TRBJ2-3; 9 nucleotides match TRBD2. This CDR3 has 15 amino acids. Germline-derived CDR1 and CDR2 are MNHGY and SVAAGI. V was clipped by 4 bases and J by 3 bases; unmatched bases: 5. Here the CDR3 reads CASSWRGGGTDTQYF. CDR3 nucleotides: TGTGCCAGCAGTTGGCGGGGGGGCGGGACAGATACGCAGTATTTT.

This clonotype has a count of ten or more. V and J are TRBV10-1 and TRBJ2-7; 7 bases are shared with TRBD2. The ends lost 4 bases at V and 4 bases at J; junction bases unmatched: 10. CDR3 length: 15 residues. Germline CDR1 WNHNN, CDR2 SYGVQD (reference sequence). The CDR3 DNA reads as TGCGCCAGCAGTGGGACGGCGGGAGTAGGTTACGAGCAGTACTTC. It is translated as CASSGTAGVGYEQYF.

This clonotype was picked up a small number of times. This chain uses TRBV12-3 or TRBV12-4 with TRBJ1-5, with D maybe TRBD1 (5 bases). V was cut by 7 bases and J by 6 bases, with 10 bases left in between. The CDR3 is 12 amino acids. CDR3 residues: CASTSDSQPQHF. As DNA, the CDR3 is TGTGCCAGCACCTCCGACAGTCAGCCCCAGCATTTT.

This clonotype was seen repeatedly, ten times or more. The genes are TRBV28 and TRBJ1-3, with a weak D call TRBD1 (5 bases). From germline, CDR1 is MDHEN and CDR2 SYDVKM. The CDR3 runs 15 residues. V shed 8 bases and J shed 0 bases, with 14 bases lying between them. The CDR3 loop is CASVLGAASGNTIYF. In DNA, the CDR3 is TGTGCCAGCGTTCTCGGGGCCGCCTCTGGAAACACCATATATTTT.

This clonotype was counted many times. V usage is TRBV28 and J usage is TRBJ1-1; TRBD1 matches at 8 bases. The CDR3 runs to 15 residues. The V gene end was trimmed by 7 bases and the J gene end by 6 bases; junction bases not matched to a gene: 13. The germline V gene encodes CDR1 MDHEN and CDR2 SYDVKM. This chain's CDR3 is CASNLLGQGAAEAFF. For the CDR3, the DNA is TGTGCCAGCAACTTATTGGGTCAGGGGGCGGCTGAAGCTTTCTTT.

This clonotype was detected ten times or more. The chain recombines TRBV29-1 with TRBJ1-4; tentatively, D is TRBD1 (6 bases). The length of the CDR3 is 12 residues. Trimming took 4 bases from V and 3 from J, leaving 6 bases between them. Germline CDR1 is SQVTM and CDR2 is ANQGSEA. In nucleotides, the CDR3 is TGCAGCGTTGCAGGGGCTAATGAAAAACTGTTTTTT. Amino acids: CSVAGANEKLFF.

This clonotype was seen repeatedly, ten times or more. The V call is TRBV2, the J call TRBJ1-5; D remains ambiguous. The CDR3 loop spans 15 amino acids. Trimming shortened V by 3 bases and J by 4 bases, and 13 bases separated the two germline ends. Germline V gene sequence: CDR1 SNHLY, CDR2 FYNNEI. CDR3 loop: CASSEGIAGNQPQHF. Here the CDR3 DNA reads TGTGCCAGCAGTGAGGGGATCGCTGGGAATCAGCCCCAGCATTTT.